This passage covers 11 T cell receptor beta chains from one sample sequenced in a study of blood T cell repertoires in COVID-19. The repertoire was sequenced with immunoSEQ multiplex PCR; TCRdb's copy has only in-frame clones and lacks some. The sample has approximately 200,000 clones; about 83% are singletons. The specimen sequenced was peripheral blood. Receptor source: a person aged 65-85 years with COVID-19, enrolled during active disease.

The genes are TRBV19 and TRBJ2-1; 11 nucleotides agree with TRBD2. The CDR3 runs to 15 residues. The V segment lost 3 bases and the J segment 12 bases; nucleotides outside the gene matches: 10. CDR1 and CDR2 from the germline V gene are LNHDA and SQIVND (reference sequence). The CDR3 is CASSISTSGVQPQFF. CDR3 DNA sequence: TGTGCCAGTAGTATCTCGACTAGCGGGGTGCAACCGCAGTTCTTC.

This clone occurred a few times. This chain connects TRBV5-8 to TRBJ2-1; D may be TRBD2 (6 bases). The CDR3 has 15 amino acids. Per the germline V gene, CDR1 is SGHTS and CDR2 is YDEGEE. Trimming pared 0 bases from V and 4 bases from J, leaving 11 bases between. The CDR3 nucleotides read TGTGCCAGCAGCTTGGTGGCAGGGAGGTACAATGAGCAGTTCTTC. It specifies CASSLVAGRYNEQFF.

V usage is TRBV4-1 and J usage is TRBJ1-5; 7 bases align to TRBD1. The V gene end was trimmed by 3 bases and the J gene end by 3 bases; junction bases not matched to a gene: 5. Germline V lookup: CDR1 MGHRA, CDR2 YSYEKL. The CDR3 spans 15 residues. The CDR3 nucleotides are TGCGCCAGCAGCCAGGAAGGACAGGCCAATCAGCCCCAGCATTTT. It yields the protein CASSQEGQANQPQHF.

The chain combines TRBV6-6 with TRBJ1-1; no clear D. The germline V gene has CDR1 MNHNY and CDR2 SVGAGI (reference sequence). This CDR3 contains 12 residues. The V end lost 4 bases, the J end lost 8 bases, and 11 bases lay between the germline ends. This chain's CDR3 is CASSSISAEAFF. The CDR3 nucleotides are TGTGCCAGCAGTTCTATTTCAGCGGAAGCTTTCTTT.

V is TRBV5-5 and J is TRBJ1-6; 7 nucleotides match TRBD1. The CDR3 runs 16 residues. Per germline, CDR1 SGHKS and CDR2 YYEKEE (reference sequence). V dropped 4 bases and J dropped 0; count of bases not matched to a gene: 4. The CDR3: CASSKTGISYNSPLHF. The CDR3 DNA reads TGTGCCAGCAGCAAGACAGGGATCTCCTATAATTCACCCCTCCACTTT.

The chain has TRBV10-3 and TRBJ1-2, with D possibly being TRBD1 (5 bases). V was cut by 8 bases and J by 6 bases, with 13 bases left in between. Germline V gives CDR1 ENHRY, CDR2 SYGVKD. The CDR3 contains 12 residues. The CDR3 is CAIWFPGDGYTF. CDR3 in DNA: TGTGCCATCTGGTTTCCGGGGGATGGCTACACCTTC.

The chain recombines TRBV5-1 with TRBJ1-4; the D gene is possibly TRBD1 (5 bases). This CDR3 has 15 residues. CDR1 is SGHRS, CDR2 YFSETQ, per germline. V was clipped by 0 bases and J by 7 bases, with 13 bases between them. The CDR3 protein is CASSLDGRVGEKLFF. CDR3 in DNA: TGCGCCAGCAGCTTGGATGGCAGGGTGGGTGAAAAACTGTTTTTT. The whole variable domain, filled in from reference TRBV5-1 and TRBJ1-4, reads KAGVTQTPRYLIKTRGQQVTLSCSPISGHRSVSWYQQTPGQGLQFLFEYFSETQRNKGNFPGRFSGRQFSNSRSEMNVSTLELGDSALYLCASSLDGRVGEKLFFGSGTQLSVL.

The chain carries TRBV11-3 and TRBJ1-1; unclear D gene. The CDR3 spans 13 residues. Trimming cost V 3 bases and J 1 base, with 6 bases left between them. The germline CDR1 and CDR2 sequences are SGHNT and YENEEA. CDR3 loop: CASSFGANTEAFF. The DNA of the CDR3 is TGTGCCAGCAGCTTCGGTGCGAACACTGAAGCTTTCTTT. Together with reference TRBV11-3 and TRBJ1-1, the CDR3 gives the full variable domain: EAGVVQSPRYKIIEKKQPVAFWCNPISGHNTLYWYLQNLGQGPELLIRYENEEAVDDSQLPKDRFSAERLKGVDSTLKIQPAELGDSAVYLCASSFGANTEAFFGQGTRLTVV.

V gene TRBV29-1 combines with J gene TRBJ2-1, with no clear D. Germline-derived CDR1 and CDR2 are SQVTM and ANQGSEA. The CDR3 is 11 residues long. With 2 bases removed from V and 12 bases from J, the gap between germline ends came to 11 bases. CDR3 amino acids: CSVELATWQFF. CDR3 coding DNA: TGCAGCGTTGAACTTGCTACCTGGCAGTTCTTC.

V gene TRBV11-1 combines with J gene TRBJ2-7, with 11 bases identical to TRBD1. V lost 5 bases and J lost 4; bases outside the gene matches: 10. The germline CDR1 and CDR2 sequences are SGHAT and FQDESV (reference sequence). The CDR3 contains 16 residues. The DNA for the CDR3 is TGTGCCAGCAGCGGCTGGTCAGGACAGGGGGCTTACGAGCAGTACTTC. Its translation is CASSGWSGQGAYEQYF. Based on the CDR3 plus reference TRBV11-1 and TRBJ2-7, the full variable domain is EAEVAQSPRYKITEKSQAVAFWCDPISGHATLYWYRQILGQGPELLVQFQDESVVDDSQLPKDRFSAERLKGVDSTLKIQPAELGDSAMYLCASSGWSGQGAYEQYFGPGTRLTVT.

The genes are TRBV21-1 and TRBJ1-5; no check of the table's D call, TRBD1, against the DNA was made. TRBV21-1 is an annotated pseudogene. This CDR3 comprises 15 residues. The CDR3 DNA reads TGTGCCAGCAGCATGATAGGACAGTTAAATCAGCCCCAGCATTTT. Encoded protein: CASSMIGQLNQPQHF.